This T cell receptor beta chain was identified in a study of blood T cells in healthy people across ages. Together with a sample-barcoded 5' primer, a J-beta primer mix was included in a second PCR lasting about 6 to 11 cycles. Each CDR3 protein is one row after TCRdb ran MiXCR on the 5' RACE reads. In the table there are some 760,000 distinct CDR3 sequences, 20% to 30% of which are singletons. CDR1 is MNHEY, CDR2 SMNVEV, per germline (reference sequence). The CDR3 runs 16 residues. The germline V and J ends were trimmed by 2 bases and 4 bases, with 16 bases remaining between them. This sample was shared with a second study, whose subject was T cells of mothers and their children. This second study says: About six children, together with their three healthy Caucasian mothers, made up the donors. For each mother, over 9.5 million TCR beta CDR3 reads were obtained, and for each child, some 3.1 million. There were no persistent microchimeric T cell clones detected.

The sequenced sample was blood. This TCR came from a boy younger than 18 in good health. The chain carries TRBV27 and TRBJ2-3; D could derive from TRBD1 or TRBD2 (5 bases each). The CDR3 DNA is TGTGCCAGCAGTTTAGGGGGAGTGTCTCCCGCAGATACGCAGTATTTT. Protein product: CASSLGGVSPADTQYF.